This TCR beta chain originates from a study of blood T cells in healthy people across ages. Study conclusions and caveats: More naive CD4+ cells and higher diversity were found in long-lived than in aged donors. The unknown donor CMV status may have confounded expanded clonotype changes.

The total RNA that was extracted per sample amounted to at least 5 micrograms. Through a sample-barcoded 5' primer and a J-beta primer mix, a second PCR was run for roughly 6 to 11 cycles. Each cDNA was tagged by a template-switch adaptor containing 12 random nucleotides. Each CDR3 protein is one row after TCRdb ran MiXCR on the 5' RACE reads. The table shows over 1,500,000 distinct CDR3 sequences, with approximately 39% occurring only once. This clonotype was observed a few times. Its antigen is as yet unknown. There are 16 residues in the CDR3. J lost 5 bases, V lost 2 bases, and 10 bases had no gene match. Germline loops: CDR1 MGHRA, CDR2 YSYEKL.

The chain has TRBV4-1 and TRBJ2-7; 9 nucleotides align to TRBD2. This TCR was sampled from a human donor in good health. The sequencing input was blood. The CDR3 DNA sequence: TGCGCCAGCAGCCAAATGGGGGGACGGACTAGCGACGAGCAGTACTTC. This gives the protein CASSQMGGRTSDEQYF.